Below are 8 T cell receptor beta chains sequenced from a single sample in a study of T cell responses to AZD1222 COVID-19 vaccine. Measured with immunoSEQ multiplex PCR; TCRdb has only the in-frame clones, and not every one. Among about 93,000 clones listed, 80% to 90% were seen once. The starting material was peripheral blood, obtained on day 0 of AZD1222 vaccination. These receptors were taken from an adult in good health.

The chain couples TRBV27 to TRBJ2-3; 7 bases match TRBD1. CDR1 MNHEY and CDR2 SMNVEV come from the germline V gene (reference sequence). CDR3 length equals 15 residues. V shed 3 bases and J 4 bases; nucleotides not matched to a gene: 7. CDR3 nucleotide sequence: TGTGCCAGCAGTTTCGGACAAGGGGGCTCAGATACGCAGTATTTT. Translating it yields CASSFGQGGSDTQYF.

This chain links TRBV5-6 with TRBJ2-7; D perhaps matches TRBD2 (5 bases). V was shortened by 3 bases and J by 6 bases, with 10 bases between the two germline ends. This CDR3 has 12 residues. Germline V lookup: CDR1 SGHDT, CDR2 YYEEEE. CDR3: CASSSEEGEQYF. The CDR3, as DNA: TGTGCCAGCAGCTCAGAAGAGGGCGAGCAGTACTTC.

This sequence joins TRBV19 and TRBJ1-5; D unresolved. The CDR3 sequence is 17 residues long. The germline V gene encodes CDR1 LNHDA and CDR2 SQIVND (reference sequence). V lost 7 bases to trimming and J lost 4 bases, with 23 bases between them. This CDR3 is CASTGFSSDTLNQPQHF. The CDR3 nucleotides read TGTGCCAGTACCGGCTTCTCCTCAGACACTTTGAATCAGCCCCAGCATTTT.

The chain couples TRBV29-1 to TRBJ2-3, with TRBD2 matching over 9 bases. Germline CDR1 reads SQVTM; CDR2 reads ANQGSEA. Trimming took 3 bases from V and 3 from J; bases not matched to a gene: 10. There are 16 residues in the CDR3. The CDR3 DNA reads TGCAGCGTTGACTTGTTTGGCGGGAGGGGTACAGATACGCAGTATTTT. Protein sequence: CSVDLFGGRGTDTQYF.

The chain employs TRBV4-3 and TRBJ2-5; D is perhaps TRBD1 (6 bases). Looked up from germline, CDR1 is LGHNA and CDR2 is YSLEER. The CDR3 contains 14 residues. V lost 3 bases, J lost 1 base, and 9 bases lay in between. The CDR3, as DNA: TGCGCCAGCAGCCACAGGGGTTTCCAAGAGACCCAGTACTTC. Protein: CASSHRGFQETQYF.

In its sample, this clone was seen once. The chain links TRBV14 to TRBJ2-7, with 9 bases identical to TRBD2. This CDR3 has 15 residues. Trimming took 4 bases from V and 5 from J; bases not matched to a gene: 9. Per the germline V gene, CDR1 is SGHDN and CDR2 is FVKESK. CDR3: CASSPTIAGDNEQYF. CDR3 DNA sequence: TGTGCCAGCAGCCCCACTATAGCGGGAGACAACGAGCAGTACTTC.

This rearrangement joins TRBV29-1 to TRBJ1-3; a weak D match, TRBD1 (6 bases). The V gene lost 3 bases and the J gene lost 10 bases, with 25 bases spanning the gap. The CDR3 contains 16 residues. Looked up from germline, CDR1 is SQVTM and CDR2 is ANQGSEA. CDR3 in amino acids: CSVESDSPGRGFTIYF. CDR3 bases: TGCAGCGTTGAGTCGGACAGCCCCGGCCGTGGTTTTACCATATATTTT.

The V and J genes are TRBV25-1 and TRBJ1-2, with TRBD1 as a possible D gene (5 bases). CDR1 and CDR2 (germline): MGHDK, SYGVNS. Between the trimmed V and J ends, which lost 7 bases and 2 bases, there was a span of 14 bases. The CDR3 extends over 14 amino acids. As DNA, the CDR3 is TGTGCCAGCACTACTGACAGTGCAAACTATGGCTACACCTTC. It yields the protein CASTTDSANYGYTF.